This T cell receptor (beta chain) was retrieved from a study of vaccination effects on CD4 cells after COVID-19. The method was immunoSEQ multiplex PCR; TCRdb's version includes in-frame clones alone and lacks a portion of them. The sample yields tens of thousands of clones, over 65% seen once. Having been cultured for about ten days, the cells underwent CD4+ T cell isolation. The vaccine given was either BNT162b2 or mRNA-1273, in two doses. Vaccinated recipients, who were negative for nucleocapsid antibodies, had no history of SARS-CoV-2 infection. V lost 3 bases to trimming and J lost 0 bases, with 5 bases between them. Per the germline V gene, CDR1 is WNHNN and CDR2 is SYGVQD (reference sequence). The CDR3 runs 13 residues. This clone has just a few counts. Its antigen is not known.

The TCR was taken from a human donor who received a COVID-19 vaccine. Source: CD4+ T cells from PBMCs cultured without peptide, taken after COVID-19 vaccination. J is TRBJ1-1 and V is TRBV10-1, with D unclear. CDR3 bases: TGCGCCAGCAGTGATGCCCTGAACACTGAAGCTTTCTTT. This translates into CASSDALNTEAFF.